A selection of T cell receptor beta chains follows, all from one sample in a study of shared clonotypes between healthy human individuals. TCRdb's table, derived via immunoSEQ multiplex PCR, lists solely in-frame clones and lacks some. The sample records roughly 1,600,000 clones, 98% to 99% being singletons. The specimen was naive CD4+ T cells sorted from blood. These TCRs come from a man aged 25 to 45 in good health. Both conserved end residues are part of each CDR3. A D gene is named only where the DNA matches it firmly. Size is omitted from some rows. Given values are once, few, many or a class for expanded clones.

V gene	clone size	D gene	J gene	CDR3 DNA	CDR3 protein
TRBV7-2	NA	TRBD2	TRBJ2-4	TGTGCCAGCAGCTTAACTAGCGTGGACAACATTCAGTACTTC	CASSLTSVDNIQYF
TRBV14	once	NA	TRBJ2-6	TGTGCCAGCAGCCAAGAACGGGTTGGGAATCTTGGGGCCAACGTCCTGACTTTC	CASSQERVGNLGANVLTF
TRBV27	once	NA	TRBJ1-1	TGTGCCAGCAGTCCGACCCCCCCGGGGTGGGACACTGAAGCTTTCTTT	CASSPTPPGWDTEAFF
TRBV5-1	NA	NA	TRBJ1-2	TGCGCCAGCAGCACAGAGGGGGACTCCCACTATGGCTACACCTTC	CASSTEGDSHYGYTF
TRBV7-2	NA	NA	TRBJ2-1	TGTGCCAGCAGCACATATGGACAGAGCTCCTACAATGAGCAGTTCTTC	CASSTYGQSSYNEQFF
TRBV5-1	once	TRBD1	TRBJ1-1	TGCGCCAGCAGCATACGACAGGGGTCGAGCACTGAAGCTTTCTTT	CASSIRQGSSTEAFF
TRBV5-1	NA	TRBD1	TRBJ2-3	TGCGCCAGCAGCTTGGACGGGACAGGGATCCCAGATACGCAGTATTTT	CASSLDGTGIPDTQYF
TRBV4-2	NA	NA	TRBJ2-5	TGTGCCAGCAGCCAAGTTCGGGACAGCGGGAGAAACAAAGAGACCCAGTACTTC	CASSQVRDSGRNKETQYF
TRBV4-2	NA	TRBD2	TRBJ2-1	TGTGCCAGCAGCCAAGAGGAGCGGGAGTCCTACAATGAGCAGTTCTTC	CASSQEERESYNEQFF
TRBV7-2	once	TRBD2	TRBJ2-5	TGTGCCAGCAGCTTTAGCGGGAGTTTGAAGACCCAGTACTTC	CASSFSGSLKTQYF
TRBV11-3	NA	TRBD2	TRBJ2-3	TGTGCCAGCAGCTTAGATGGCGGGAGTACCACAGATACGCAGTATTTT	CASSLDGGSTTDTQYF
TRBV7-8	NA	TRBD2	TRBJ2-1	TGTGCCAGCAGCACAAGCGGGAGGGTATACAATGAGCAGTTCTTC	CASSTSGRVYNEQFF
TRBV28	NA	NA	TRBJ2-1	TGTGCCAGCAGTTTTGAGGGGTCGCGTTTTAGGGGATTGTGGCAGTTCTTC	CASSFEGSRFRGLWQFF
TRBV21-1	NA	NA	TRBJ2-7	TGTGCCAGCAGCTATGTGTACTTC	CASSYVYF
TRBV10-3	NA	TRBD2	TRBJ2-1	TGTGCCATCAGTGATCGGACTAGGTCCTACAATGAGCAGTTCTTC	CAISDRTRSYNEQFF
TRBV27	NA	TRBD1	TRBJ1-5	TGTGCCAGCAGGCCTATTCCCGGGACAGGGAGCAATCAGCCCCAGCATTTT	CASRPIPGTGSNQPQHF
TRBV7-9	NA	NA	TRBJ2-6	TGTGCCAGCAGCCATGGAAACTCTGGGGCCAACGTCCTGACTTTC	CASSHGNSGANVLTF
TRBV5-4	once	NA	TRBJ1-1	TGTGCCAGCAGCTTGCGCTTGGGACTGAACACTGAAGCTTTCTTT	CASSLRLGLNTEAFF
TRBV5-1	NA	TRBD2	TRBJ2-5	TGCGCCAGCAGTATTCCCCGGTTGGTCGGCGGGAGACGAAGAGAGACCCAGTACTTC	CASSIPRLVGGRRRETQYF
TRBV2	NA	TRBD2	TRBJ2-1	TGTGCCAGCAGGGGAGGACTAGCGGGAGGTGACAATGAGCAGTTCTTC	CASRGGLAGGDNEQFF
TRBV7-9	NA	TRBD1	TRBJ1-1	TGTGCCAGCAGCTTGACAGGGGGCCCGAACACTGAAGCTTTCTTT	CASSLTGGPNTEAFF
TRBV9	NA	NA	TRBJ2-3	TGTGCCAGCAGCGTTGGCGGGACTTATTACACAGATACGCAGTATTTT	CASSVGGTYYTDTQYF
TRBV7-2	NA	NA	TRBJ1-1	TGTGCCAGCAGCCAATTCAACACTGAAGCTTTCTTT	CASSQFNTEAFF
TRBV7-9	NA	TRBD1	TRBJ2-1	TGTGCCAGCAGCTCTCCGGGACAGGGATTACGTGAGCAGTTCTTC	CASSSPGQGLREQFF
TRBV5-1	NA	NA	TRBJ2-7	TGCGCCAGCAGCCCGCGACAGGGAGGGTCCTACGAGCAGTACTTC	CASSPRQGGSYEQYF
TRBV29-1	NA	NA	TRBJ1-1	TGCAGCGTTGGAGGCTGGGACACTGAAGCTTTCTTT	CSVGGWDTEAFF
TRBV15	NA	NA	TRBJ1-4	TGTGCCACCAGCAGAGATCTGGGCAGAGCAACTAATGAAAAACTGTTTTTT	CATSRDLGRATNEKLFF
TRBV27	NA	TRBD2	TRBJ2-2	TGTGCCAGCAGTTTACGGGCTAGCGGCAAGTCGAGGGAGCTGTTTTTT	CASSLRASGKSRELFF
TRBV11-3	NA	NA	TRBJ2-1	TGTGCCAGCAGCTTTGATACCCCCGCGGGTGAGCAGTTCTTC	CASSFDTPAGEQFF
TRBV2	NA	TRBD1	TRBJ1-4	TGTGCCAGCAGACTACAGGGGGGCAATGAAAAACTGTTTTTT	CASRLQGGNEKLFF
TRBV6-1	once	NA	TRBJ2-4	TGTGCCAGCAGTGAGGTGATGTGGGGAAACATTCAGTACTTC	CASSEVMWGNIQYF
TRBV2	NA	TRBD1	TRBJ2-4	TGTGCCAGCAGTGGCATCAGACAGGGTCTGGCCAAAAACATTCAGTACTTC	CASSGIRQGLAKNIQYF
TRBV2	NA	NA	TRBJ2-1	TGTGCCAGCAGTGACCCGAGCTCCTACAATGAGCAGTTCTTC	CASSDPSSYNEQFF
TRBV5-1	once	NA	TRBJ2-5	TGCGCCAGCAGAGTCGGCCTCGCGTTAGGGGTTATGGGAGAGACCCAGTACTTC	CASRVGLALGVMGETQYF
TRBV5-6	NA	TRBD2	TRBJ2-1	TGTGCCAGCAGCGTGGGACTAGCCCGGGAGCAGTTCTTC	CASSVGLAREQFF
TRBV4-1	NA	NA	TRBJ1-1	TGCGCCAGCAGCCAAGATCCGGGGAGAATACCCTTAGGGAACACTGAAGCTTTCTTT	CASSQDPGRIPLGNTEAFF
TRBV2	NA	NA	TRBJ1-1	TGTGCCTCCCTGGAAAATGAAGCTTTCTTT	CASLENEAFF
TRBV5-6	NA	TRBD2	TRBJ2-1	TGTGCCAGCAGCTTGGTCTCAGCGGGAGCCAATGAGCAGTTCTTC	CASSLVSAGANEQFF
TRBV5-1	NA	NA	TRBJ1-1	TGCGCCAGCAGCTTAACGGAGGGCACTGAAGCTTTCTTT	CASSLTEGTEAFF
TRBV11-2	once	NA	TRBJ2-7	TGTGCCAGCAGCTTACGCGACAGGAGTGAAGGAGTCGAGCAGTACTTC	CASSLRDRSEGVEQYF
TRBV11-3	NA	NA	TRBJ2-3	TGTGCCAGCAGCTTAGGTCGTGGGACTAGCACAGATACGCAGTATTTT	CASSLGRGTSTDTQYF